One and the same sample provided the 20 T cell receptor beta chains below, sequenced in a study of blood T cell repertoires in COVID-19. Profiling relied on immunoSEQ multiplex PCR, and the TCRdb table lists in-frame clones only, not all of them. The sample holds about 200,000 clones, 75% to 90% seen once. The sequenced sample was peripheral blood. These receptors originate from a man aged 30-40 years who had recovered from COVID-19.

The chain employs TRBV7-2 and TRBJ1-1; 10 bases are a match to TRBD1. J lost 10 bases, V lost 5 bases, and 7 bases had no gene match. The CDR3 totals 13 residues. CDR1 and CDR2 (germline): SGHTA, FQGNSA. The CDR3 protein is CASSPGQGGLAFF. The CDR3 DNA sequence: TGTGCCAGCAGCCCCGGACAGGGGGGGTTAGCTTTCTTT. Full variable domain (outside the CDR3, taken from reference TRBV7-2 and TRBJ1-1): GAGVSQSPSNKVTEKGKDVELRCDPISGHTALYWYRQSLGQGLEFLIYFQGNSAPDKSGLPSDRFSAERTGGSVSTLTIQRTQQEDSAVYLCASSPGQGGLAFFGQGTRLTVV.

The chain carries TRBV5-1 and TRBJ2-7, with D possibly being TRBD1 (6 bases). This CDR3 contains 17 residues. Germline V lookup: CDR1 SGHRS, CDR2 YFSETQ. V gave up 4 bases and J gave up 2 bases, with 22 bases separating them. The CDR3 nucleotides are TGCGCCAGCAGCGGAGGACAGCCAGGTGAAGCAACCTACGAGCAGTACTTC. This translates into CASSGGQPGEATYEQYF.

The chain couples TRBV2 to TRBJ2-2; the match to TRBD1 covers 7 bases. The CDR3 has 17 residues. CDR1 SNHLY and CDR2 FYNNEI come from the germline V gene. V was clipped by 6 bases and J by 0 bases; unmatched bases: 10. The CDR3 DNA sequence: TGTGCCAGCAGACGGACAGGTACTTCCTCGAACACCGGGGAGCTGTTTTTT. This sequence encodes CASRRTGTSSNTGELFF.

This clone has more than one count but fewer than ten. The V and J genes are TRBV18 and TRBJ2-7, with a weak D call TRBD2 (5 bases). There are 15 residues in the CDR3. From germline, CDR1 is KGHSH and CDR2 LQKENI. V shed 3 bases and J shed 4 bases, with 16 bases lying between them. CDR3 sequence (DNA): TGTGCCAGCTCACCCACCTCGAGGGCGGAATACGAGCAGTACTTC. This encodes CASSPTSRAEYEQYF. The entire variable domain, with the rest obtained from reference TRBV18 and TRBJ2-7, is as follows: NAGVMQNPRHLVRRRGQEARLRCSPMKGHSHVYWYRQLPEEGLKFMVYLQKENIIDESGMPKERFSAEFPKEGPSILRIQQVVRGDSAAYFCASSPTSRAEYEQYFGPGTRLTVT.

V and J are TRBV4-3 and TRBJ1-6, with 7 nucleotides matching TRBD1. Unmatched junction bases numbered 11, after V lost 0 bases and J lost 3 bases. This CDR3 is built from 19 residues. CDR1 is LGHNA and CDR2 is YSLEER in the germline V gene. CDR3 coding DNA: TGCGCCAGCAGCCAAGACGCCTACGCCCGGACAGGCTATAATTCACCCCTCCACTTT. This encodes CASSQDAYARTGYNSPLHF.

The chain carries TRBV5-4 and TRBJ2-7; 9 bases are a match to TRBD1. The CDR3 totals 15 residues. Germline-derived CDR1 and CDR2 are SGHNT and YYREEE (reference sequence). V trimming: 5 bases; J trimming: 0 bases; junction bases outside the gene matches: 6. Written as DNA, the CDR3 is TGTGCCAGCAGAATGGACAGGGGAACCTCCTACGAGCAGTACTTC. This translates into CASRMDRGTSYEQYF.

This clone has only one observation. The chain links TRBV3-1 (or the pseudogene TRBV3-2) to TRBJ2-2; 9 positions match TRBD2. J gave up 5 bases and V 3 bases, and 7 bases lay outside the gene matches. The CDR3 loop spans 16 amino acids. The germline CDR1 and CDR2 sequences are LGHDT and YNNKEL (reference sequence). The CDR3 loop reads CASSHSSGEVTGELFF. CDR3 nucleotide sequence: TGTGCCAGCAGCCACTCTAGCGGGGAGGTTACCGGGGAGCTGTTTTTT.

CDR3 bases: TGTGCCAGCAGCGTGGGTGGGGCCGGAAACACCATATATTTT. This translates into CASSVGGAGNTIYF. This rearrangement joins TRBV7-9 to TRBJ1-3; D may be TRBD1 (5 bases). Trimming pared 5 bases from V and 4 bases from J, leaving 12 bases between. The CDR3 has 14 amino acids. CDR1 and CDR2 from the germline V gene are SEHNR and FQNEAQ (reference sequence). The full variable domain, with the rest looked up from reference TRBV7-9 and TRBJ1-3, is DTGVSQNPRHKITKRGQNVTFRCDPISEHNRLYWYRQTLGQGPEFLTYFQNEAQLEKSRLLSDRFSAERPKGSFSTLEIQRTEQGDSAMYLCASSVGGAGNTIYFGEGSWLTVV.

This chain connects TRBV11-2 to TRBJ1-6, with D possibly being TRBD1 (6 bases). CDR1 is SGHAT, CDR2 FQNNGV, per germline. This CDR3 is built from 17 residues. Trimming cost V 7 bases and J 8 bases, with 24 bases left between them. DNA for the CDR3: TGTGCCAGCAATCCGTATCGGGGTCGGGGGGCGGATTCACCCCTCCACTTT. This sequence encodes CASNPYRGRGADSPLHF.

The genes are TRBV27 and TRBJ2-7; 10 bases fit TRBD1. This CDR3 has 14 residues. The V and J ends lost 6 bases and 5 bases, in that order; junction bases with no gene match: 7. The V gene's germline CDR1 is MNHEY and CDR2 SMNVEV (reference sequence). The CDR3 region is CASSSGQGRHEQYF. The CDR3, as DNA: TGTGCCAGCAGCTCGGGACAGGGGAGGCACGAGCAGTACTTC.

This chain uses TRBV10-2 with TRBJ2-7, with 9 bases aligning to TRBD1. The germline CDR1 and CDR2 sequences are WSHSY and SAAADI. The ends lost 0 bases at V and 2 bases at J; junction bases unmatched: 2. The CDR3 covers 15 residues. The CDR3 nucleotides read TGCGCCAGCAGTGAGTCCGGGACAGGGCCCTACGAGCAGTACTTC. Its protein product is CASSESGTGPYEQYF.

This clone showed up just once. This rearrangement joins TRBV30 to TRBJ1-1; 8 bases agree with TRBD1. From germline, CDR1 is GTSNPN and CDR2 SVGIG (reference sequence). The CDR3 length is 13 residues. Trimming cost V 3 bases and J 3 bases; bases outside gene matches: 3. The CDR3 DNA is TGTGCCTGGAGCCCGACAGGGGACACTGAAGCTTTCTTT. Amino acid sequence: CAWSPTGDTEAFF. Full variable domain (remainder filled in from reference TRBV30 and TRBJ1-1): SQTIHQWPATLVQPVGSPLSLECTVEGTSNPNLYWYRQAAGRGLQLLFYSVGIGQISSEVPQNLSASRPQDRQFILSSKKLLLSDSGFYLCAWSPTGDTEAFFGQGTRLTVV.

The V call is TRBV7-9, the J call TRBJ2-7; D is uncertain. V was shortened by 4 bases and J by 4 bases, with 11 bases between the two germline ends. CDR1 SEHNR and CDR2 FQNEAQ come from the germline V gene (reference sequence). The CDR3 has 13 amino acids. The CDR3 region is CASSSGSVYEQYF. As DNA, the CDR3 is TGTGCCAGCAGCTCTGGCAGTGTTTACGAGCAGTACTTC.

V and J are TRBV14 and TRBJ1-1, with 8 bases lining up with TRBD1. Trimming took 1 base from V and 7 from J; bases not matched to a gene: 5. Germline CDR1 is SGHDN and CDR2 is FVKESK. The CDR3 contains 14 residues. The CDR3 region has the DNA TGTGCCAGCAGCCAAGGTCCCGGGACAGGTGAAGCTTTCTTT. It encodes CASSQGPGTGEAFF. The variable domain in full, with the rest retrieved from reference TRBV14 and TRBJ1-1, is EAGVTQFPSHSVIEKGQTVTLRCDPISGHDNLYWYRRVMGKEIKFLLHFVKESKQDESGMPNNRFLAERTGGTYSTLKVQPAELEDSGVYFCASSQGPGTGEAFFGQGTRLTVV.

The CDR3 DNA sequence: TGTGCCAGCAGCTTAACCCGTCGGACAGGGGTAAGGGCAGATACGCAGTATTTT. Translating it yields CASSLTRRTGVRADTQYF. The chain is built from TRBV7-9 and TRBJ2-3, with TRBD1 matching over 9 bases. The length of the CDR3 is 18 residues. CDR1 is SEHNR, CDR2 FQNEAQ, per germline (reference sequence). V gave up 2 bases and J gave up 4 bases; unmatched junction bases: 13. The full variable domain, its missing parts supplied by reference TRBV7-9 and TRBJ2-3, is DTGVSQNPRHKITKRGQNVTFRCDPISEHNRLYWYRQTLGQGPEFLTYFQNEAQLEKSRLLSDRFSAERPKGSFSTLEIQRTEQGDSAMYLCASSLTRRTGVRADTQYFGPGTRLTVL.

This clone showed up just once. This chain joins TRBV19 and TRBJ2-3; 9 nucleotides agree with TRBD1. CDR3 length: 16 residues. From germline, CDR1 is LNHDA and CDR2 SQIVND (reference sequence). The junction had 12 bases not matched to a gene; V was cut back by 6 bases and J by 5 bases. CDR3 coding DNA: TGTGCCAGTAGGGCTCCGGGACAGGGCAGCGGAGATACGCAGTATTTT. Residues: CASRAPGQGSGDTQYF.

The V call is TRBV5-4, the J call TRBJ1-1; 7 nucleotides match TRBD1. This CDR3 has 12 residues. J lost 8 bases, V lost 4 bases, and 5 bases had no gene match. Per germline, CDR1 SGHNT and CDR2 YYREEE (reference sequence). This chain's CDR3 is CASSPDRVEAFF. CDR3 nucleotide sequence: TGTGCCAGCAGCCCAGACAGGGTAGAAGCTTTCTTT.

This sequence joins TRBV15 and TRBJ1-4; D may be TRBD1 (5 bases). V dropped 1 base and J dropped 1 base, with 10 bases sitting between them. CDR1 is LNHNV, CDR2 YYDKDF, per germline (reference sequence). There are 16 residues in the CDR3. The CDR3 reads CATSRAWGGTNEKLFF. In nucleotides, the CDR3 is TGTGCCACCAGCAGAGCTTGGGGGGGAACTAATGAAAAACTGTTTTTT.

The count of this clone is one. The V gene is TRBV6-5, the J gene TRBJ1-5; TRBD1 might be the D (6 bases). The CDR3 length is 15 residues. Trimming removed 0 bases from V and 2 bases from J, with 8 bases in between. CDR1 MNHEY and CDR2 SVGAGI come from the germline V gene. The CDR3 sequence: CASSYSPGGNQPQHF. The DNA for the CDR3 is TGTGCCAGCAGTTACTCGCCAGGGGGCAATCAGCCCCAGCATTTT.

The rearrangement uses TRBV6-5 and TRBJ1-6, with D hard to call. Germline V lookup: CDR1 MNHEY, CDR2 SVGAGI. Between the trimmed V and J ends, which lost 8 bases and 2 bases, there was a span of 13 bases. This CDR3 spans 15 amino acids. For the CDR3, the DNA is TGTGCCAGCGTGGAGGACGTTCCCTATAATTCACCCCTCCACTTT. Translating gives CASVEDVPYNSPLHF.